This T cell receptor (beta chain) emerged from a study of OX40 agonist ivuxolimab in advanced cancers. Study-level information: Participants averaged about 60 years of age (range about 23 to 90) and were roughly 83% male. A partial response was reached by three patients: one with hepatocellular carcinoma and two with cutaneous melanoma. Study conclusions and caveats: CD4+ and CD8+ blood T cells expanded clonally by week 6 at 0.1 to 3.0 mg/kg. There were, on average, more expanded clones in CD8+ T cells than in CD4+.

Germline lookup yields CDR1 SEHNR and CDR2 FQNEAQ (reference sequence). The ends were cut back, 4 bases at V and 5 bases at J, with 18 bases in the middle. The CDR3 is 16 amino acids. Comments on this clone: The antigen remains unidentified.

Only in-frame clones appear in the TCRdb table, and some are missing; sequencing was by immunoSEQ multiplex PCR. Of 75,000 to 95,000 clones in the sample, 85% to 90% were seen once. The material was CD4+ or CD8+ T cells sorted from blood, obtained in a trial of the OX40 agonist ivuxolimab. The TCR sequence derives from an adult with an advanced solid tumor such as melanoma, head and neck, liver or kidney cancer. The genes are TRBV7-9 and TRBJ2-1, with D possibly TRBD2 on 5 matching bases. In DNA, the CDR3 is TGTGCCAGCAGCTCCCAGGAGGTCATTTCCCACAATGAGCAGTTCTTC. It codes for CASSSQEVISHNEQFF.